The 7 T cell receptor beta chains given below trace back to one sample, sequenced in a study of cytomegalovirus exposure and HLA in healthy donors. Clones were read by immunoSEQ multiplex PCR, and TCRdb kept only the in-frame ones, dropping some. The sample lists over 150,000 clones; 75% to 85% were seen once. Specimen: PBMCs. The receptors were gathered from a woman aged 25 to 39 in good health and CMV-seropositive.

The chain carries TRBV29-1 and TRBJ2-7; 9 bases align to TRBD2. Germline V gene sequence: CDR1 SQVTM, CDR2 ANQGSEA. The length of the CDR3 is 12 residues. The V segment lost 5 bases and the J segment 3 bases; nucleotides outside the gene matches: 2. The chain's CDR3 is CSVLAGSYEQYF. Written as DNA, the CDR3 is TGCAGCGTTCTAGCGGGAAGCTACGAGCAGTACTTC.

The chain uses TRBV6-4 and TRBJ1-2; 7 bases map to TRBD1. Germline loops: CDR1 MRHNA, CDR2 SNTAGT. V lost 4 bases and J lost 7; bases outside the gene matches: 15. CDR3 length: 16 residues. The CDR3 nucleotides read TGTGCCAGCAGTGCCCATACCCAGGGGGTAGTCGGTGGCTACACCTTC. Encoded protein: CASSAHTQGVVGGYTF.

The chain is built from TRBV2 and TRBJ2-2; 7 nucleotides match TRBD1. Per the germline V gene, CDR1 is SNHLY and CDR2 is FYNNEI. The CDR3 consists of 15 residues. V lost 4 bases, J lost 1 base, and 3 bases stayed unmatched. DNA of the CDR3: TGTGCCAGCAGTGCAAGACAGGGGAACACCGGGGAGCTGTTTTTT. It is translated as CASSARQGNTGELFF. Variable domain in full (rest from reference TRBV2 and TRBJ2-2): EPEVTQTPSHQVTQMGQEVILRCVPISNHLYFYWYRQILGQKVEFLVSFYNNEISEKSEIFDDQFSVERPDGSNFTLKIRSTKLEDSAMYFCASSARQGNTGELFFGEGSRLTVL.

The CDR3 DNA reads TGTGCCAGCAGCTGGGGGTTTACCAGGGGTTCGCCTGAAGCTTTCTTT. Protein sequence: CASSWGFTRGSPEAFF. The rearrangement joins TRBV5-6 to TRBJ1-1, with TRBD1 as a possible D gene (6 bases). Trimming pared 3 bases from V and 6 bases from J, leaving 21 bases between. Germline V gene lookup returns CDR1 SGHDT and CDR2 YYEEEE. This CDR3 spans 16 amino acids. The variable domain in full, with the rest retrieved from reference TRBV5-6 and TRBJ1-1, is DAGVTQSPTHLIKTRGQQVTLRCSPKSGHDTVSWYQQALGQGPQFIFQYYEEEERQRGNFPDRFSGHQFPNYSSELNVNALLLGDSALYLCASSWGFTRGSPEAFFGQGTRLTVV.

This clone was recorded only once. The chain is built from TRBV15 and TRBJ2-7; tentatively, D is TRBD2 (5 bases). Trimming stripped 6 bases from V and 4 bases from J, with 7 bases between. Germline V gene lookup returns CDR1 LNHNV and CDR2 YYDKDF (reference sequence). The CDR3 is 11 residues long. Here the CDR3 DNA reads TGTGCCACCAGAAGCGGTTACGAGCAGTACTTC. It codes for CATRSGYEQYF. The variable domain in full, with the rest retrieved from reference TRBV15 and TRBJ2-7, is DAMVIQNPRYQVTQFGKPVTLSCSQTLNHNVMYWYQQKSSQAPKLLFHYYDKDFNNEADTPDNFQSRRPNTSFCFLDIRSPGLGDTAMYLCATRSGYEQYFGPGTRLTVT.

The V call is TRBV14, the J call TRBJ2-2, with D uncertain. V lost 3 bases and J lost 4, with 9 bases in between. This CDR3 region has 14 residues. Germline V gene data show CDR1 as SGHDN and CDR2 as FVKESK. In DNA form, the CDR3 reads TGTGCCAGCAGCCACTCCCGGAGCACCGGGGAGCTGTTTTTT. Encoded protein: CASSHSRSTGELFF.

CDR3 sequence: CASSVGDISQPQHF. The CDR3 DNA reads TGTGCCAGCAGCGTAGGGGACATCTCTCAGCCCCAGCATTTT. This chain joins TRBV9 and TRBJ1-5; D is perhaps TRBD1 (6 bases). The CDR3 length is 14 residues. Deletions cut 0 bases from V and 6 bases from J, with 10 bases between. Germline V gene data show CDR1 as SGDLS and CDR2 as YYNGEE. Variable domain in full (rest from reference TRBV9 and TRBJ1-5): DSGVTQTPKHLITATGQRVTLRCSPRSGDLSVYWYQQSLDQGLQFLIQYYNGEERAKGNILERFSAQQFPDLHSELNLSSLELGDSALYFCASSVGDISQPQHFGDGTRLSIL.